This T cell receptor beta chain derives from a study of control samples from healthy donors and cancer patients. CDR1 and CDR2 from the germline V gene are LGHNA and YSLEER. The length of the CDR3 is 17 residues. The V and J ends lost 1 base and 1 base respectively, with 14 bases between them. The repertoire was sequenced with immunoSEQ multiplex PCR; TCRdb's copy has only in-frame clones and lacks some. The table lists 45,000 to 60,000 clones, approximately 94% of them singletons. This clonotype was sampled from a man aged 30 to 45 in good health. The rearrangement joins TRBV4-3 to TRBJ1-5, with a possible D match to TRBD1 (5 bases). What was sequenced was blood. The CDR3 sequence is CASSQVYGRDSNQPQHF. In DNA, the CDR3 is TGCGCCAGCAGCCAAGTTTACGGGCGGGACAGCAATCAGCCCCAGCATTTT.